This TCR beta chain appears in the sequencing data of a study of radiation and T cells in renal cell carcinoma. The study, taken as a whole, reports: Top tumor clonotypes rose in blood 2 weeks post-radiation, then contracted. Pretreatment tumor biopsies were lacking, so baseline clonotypes are unknown.

TCRdb's table, derived via immunoSEQ multiplex PCR, lists solely in-frame clones and lacks some. The table shows some 120,000 clones, with around 89% occurring only once. Of note for this clone: Its antigen is unknown.

The time point was: blood 2 weeks post-SBRT. The treatment denotes: 15 Gy SBRT to primary tumor, nephrectomy 4 weeks later. Serial blood draws occurred at baseline and 2 and 4 weeks post-SBRT. Clear cell pathology was present in this patient's renal cell carcinoma. The germline V gene encodes CDR1 SGDLS and CDR2 YYNGEE. The length of the CDR3 is 13 residues. V lost 1 base to trimming and J lost 6 bases, with 10 bases between them. The chain joins TRBV9 to TRBJ1-2, with no clear D. The TCR originated in a woman aged 70-85 years with renal cell carcinoma. The sample in question was blood, obtained from a patient whose treatment included radiotherapy and nephrectomy. CDR3 sequence: CASSVSVLDGYTF. DNA for the CDR3: TGTGCCAGCAGCGTATCAGTCCTGGATGGCTACACCTTC.